The source of this T cell receptor (beta chain) is a study of OX40 agonist ivuxolimab in advanced cancers. Whole-study context: Prior therapy, whether anti-PD-1, anti-PD-L1 or anti-CTLA-4, was allowed, and 30% to 40% had some.

This CDR3 contains 11 residues. V shed 2 bases and J shed 5 bases, with 6 bases lying between them. Germline V gene data show CDR1 as DFQATT and CDR2 as SNEGSKA (reference sequence). General study results and limits: Patients with a partial response at 0.1-3.0 mg/kg had among the lowest clonal expansion.

Some clones are missing from TCRdb's copy, which holds only in-frame ones; the method was immunoSEQ multiplex PCR. This sample has tens of thousands of clones, with approximately 80% found just once. As concerns this clone: Its antigen is as yet unknown.

The chain carries TRBV20-1 and TRBJ2-5, with D unresolved. The sequencing here drew on CD4+ or CD8+ T cells sorted from blood, taken in a trial of the OX40 agonist ivuxolimab. The sequence derives from an adult with an advanced solid tumor such as melanoma, head and neck, liver or kidney cancer. The CDR3 region is CSARSRETQYF. CDR3 coding DNA: TGCAGTGCTAGAAGTAGGGAGACCCAGTACTTC.